What follows are 25 T cell receptor beta chains derived from one specimen sequenced in a study of somatic mutations in cytotoxic T cells in rheumatoid arthritis. Produced via immunoSEQ multiplex PCR; TCRdb's table is partial and in-frame only. The table includes around 15,000 clones, roughly 72% detected once. The specimen sequenced was CD8+ T cells sorted from blood. These receptors were taken from an adult with rheumatoid arthritis.

Worth noting for this clone: Other DNA sequences of this sample code for an identical CDR3. The chain is built from TRBV6-5 and TRBJ2-5, with D perhaps TRBD1 (7 bases). CDR1 is MNHEY, CDR2 SVGAGI, per germline. The CDR3 is 15 amino acids. The germline V and J ends were trimmed by 4 bases and 1 base, with 13 bases remaining between them. The CDR3 is CASSSGGLFQETQYF. In DNA, the CDR3 is TGTGCCAGCAGTTCAGGGGGGCTTTTCCAAGAGACCCAGTACTTC.

The CDR3 protein is CASSMTQGAYEQYF. In DNA, the CDR3 is TGTGCCAGTAGTATGACCCAGGGAGCCTACGAGCAGTACTTC. The rearrangement joins TRBV19 to TRBJ2-7, with D perhaps matching TRBD1 or TRBD2 (5 bases each). Germline-derived CDR1 and CDR2 are LNHDA and SQIVND (reference sequence). Trimming stripped 3 bases from V and 2 bases from J, with 11 bases between. The CDR3 has 14 amino acids.

This rearrangement joins TRBV19 to TRBJ2-7, with unresolved D. V was pared by 5 bases and J by 5 bases, with 16 bases between. Germline values: CDR1 LNHDA, CDR2 SQIVND (reference sequence). The length of the CDR3 is 14 residues. CDR3 loop: CASSDVRGPNEQYF. The CDR3 DNA reads as TGTGCCAGTAGTGACGTGCGTGGGCCAAACGAGCAGTACTTC.

The CDR3: CATSLGVEETQYF. The CDR3, as DNA: TGTGCCACCAGCTTAGGGGTTGAAGAGACCCAGTACTTC. V and J are TRBV15 and TRBJ2-5; D might be TRBD1 (5 bases). Trimming took off 5 bases at V and 3 bases at J, with 10 bases between the two ends. The germline CDR1 and CDR2 sequences are LNHNV and YYDKDF (reference sequence). This CDR3 spans 13 amino acids.

This chain uses TRBV6-6 with TRBJ1-6, with a weak D call TRBD1 (5 bases). Deletions cut 6 bases from V and 4 bases from J, with 16 bases between. Germline V CDR1 and CDR2: MNHNY, SVGAGI (reference sequence). The CDR3 spans 16 residues. CDR3 sequence reads: CASSSWRGQYNSPLHF. The DNA of the CDR3 is TGTGCCAGCAGCTCCTGGAGGGGTCAGTATAATTCACCCCTCCACTTT.

The chain has TRBV19 and TRBJ2-6; unclear D gene. The CDR3 runs to 14 residues. Germline loops: CDR1 LNHDA, CDR2 SQIVND (reference sequence). V lost 5 bases and J 2 bases, leaving 7 bases between the germline ends. The CDR3 protein is CASSAQPGANVLTF. The CDR3 coding sequence is TGTGCCAGTAGTGCTCAACCTGGGGCCAACGTCCTGACTTTC.

The chain links TRBV2 to TRBJ2-3; a weak D match, TRBD2 (6 bases). CDR1 and CDR2 (germline): SNHLY, FYNNEI. Trimming removed 7 bases from V and 2 bases from J, with 13 bases in between. The CDR3 has 14 amino acids. The CDR3 reads CASIERGYTDTQYF. CDR3 sequence (DNA): TGTGCCAGCATAGAACGGGGGTACACAGATACGCAGTATTTT.

CDR3 nucleotides: TGTGCCTGGGGTCAGGCAGGGTTCGGTCAGCCCCAGCATTTT. As protein: CAWGQAGFGQPQHF. The V and J genes are TRBV30 and TRBJ1-5, with TRBD1 as a possible D gene (5 bases). This CDR3 is 14 amino acids long. V shed 5 bases and J shed 6 bases, with 17 bases lying between them. The germline CDR1 and CDR2 sequences are GTSNPN and SVGIG (reference sequence).

This clone turned up a few times. This rearrangement joins TRBV27 to TRBJ1-5; no clear D gene. The CDR3 loop spans 15 amino acids. Germline V gene data show CDR1 as MNHEY and CDR2 as SMNVEV (reference sequence). The ends were cut back, 5 bases at V and 0 bases at J, with 11 bases in the middle. The CDR3 sequence is CASSSSPYSNQPQHF. CDR3 DNA: TGTGCCAGCAGTAGTTCCCCTTATAGCAATCAGCCCCAGCATTTT.

This clone was detected only once. The V and J genes are TRBV5-4 and TRBJ1-2; a possible D gene is TRBD1 (5 bases). CDR3 length: 15 residues. Per the germline V gene, CDR1 is SGHNT and CDR2 is YYREEE (reference sequence). Trimming pared 2 bases from V and 10 bases from J, leaving 21 bases between. This chain's CDR3 is CASSFIGGGVYIYTF. CDR3 nucleotide sequence: TGTGCCAGCAGCTTCATCGGCGGAGGGGTTTATATCTACACCTTC.

The chain combines TRBV19 with TRBJ2-1, with D maybe TRBD1 (6 bases). The CDR3 contains 12 residues. CDR1 is LNHDA, CDR2 SQIVND, per germline (reference sequence). Trimming pared 5 bases from V and 12 bases from J, leaving 14 bases between. CDR3 sequence (DNA): TGTGCCAGTAGTTCCCCCCCGGACAGGCAGTTCTTC. It translates to CASSSPPDRQFF.

This rearrangement joins TRBV6-1 to TRBJ2-3; tentative D call: TRBD1 (5 bases). The germline CDR1 and CDR2 sequences are MNHNS and SASEGT. V was pared by 2 bases and J by 4 bases, with 16 bases between. The CDR3 consists of 16 residues. The CDR3 DNA sequence: TGTGCCAGCAGTGAATGGGGCACCAGCAGCGCAGATACGCAGTATTTT. Translated: CASSEWGTSSADTQYF.

This clone was counted a few times. This chain links TRBV4-1 with TRBJ1-1, with D unclear. This CDR3 has 15 residues. Germline V gene data show CDR1 as MGHRA and CDR2 as YSYEKL. V lost 4 bases and J 0 bases, leaving 12 bases between the germline ends. CDR3 bases: TGCGCCAGCAGCCCGCAGCGGGGAGTGAACACTGAAGCTTTCTTT. It specifies CASSPQRGVNTEAFF.

The gene calls are TRBV7-9 and TRBJ2-1; TRBD1 agrees at 10 bases. V was pared by 5 bases and J by 6 bases, with 10 bases of the junction left unmatched. The CDR3 totals 16 residues. Germline V gene sequence: CDR1 SEHNR, CDR2 FQNEAQ (reference sequence). CDR3 nucleotide sequence: TGTGCCAGCAGCCAATTTACGGGACAGGGGATCAATGAGCAGTTCTTC. Its protein is CASSQFTGQGINEQFF.

V and J are TRBV10-1 and TRBJ2-5, with D possibly TRBD2 on 6 matching bases. With 5 bases removed from V and 0 bases from J, the gap between germline ends came to 7 bases. The CDR3 contains 13 residues. Per germline, CDR1 WNHNN and CDR2 SYGVQD (reference sequence). CDR3 DNA sequence: TGCGCCAGCAGTCGGGACTACCAAGAGACCCAGTACTTC. Encoded protein: CASSRDYQETQYF.

This clone was detected only a few times. The sample contains more than one DNA sequence encoding this CDR3. J is TRBJ2-7 and V is TRBV19; 8 bases match TRBD1. Trimming cost V 5 bases and J 5 bases; bases outside gene matches: 5. CDR1 and CDR2 (germline): LNHDA, SQIVND (reference sequence). This CDR3 region has 13 residues. The CDR3, as DNA: TGTGCCAGTAGTGCGGGACAGGTAAACGAGCAGTACTTC. Translation: CASSAGQVNEQYF.

The genes are TRBV6-1 and TRBJ1-1; 8 positions match TRBD1. CDR1 is MNHNS, CDR2 SASEGT, per germline. There are 15 residues in the CDR3. The V segment lost 5 bases and the J segment 0 bases; nucleotides outside the gene matches: 5. For the CDR3, the DNA is TGTGCCAGCAGTTTGACAGGGGACTTGAACACTGAAGCTTTCTTT. This gives the protein CASSLTGDLNTEAFF.

J is TRBJ1-2 and V is TRBV19; 10 bases are a match to TRBD1. The V segment lost 5 bases and the J segment 7 bases; nucleotides outside the gene matches: 4. This CDR3 region has 13 residues. CDR1 and CDR2 from the germline V gene are LNHDA and SQIVND (reference sequence). The CDR3 sequence is CASSEGQGTGYTF. The CDR3, as DNA: TGTGCCAGTAGTGAGGGACAGGGGACTGGCTACACCTTC. The full variable domain, with the rest looked up from reference TRBV19 and TRBJ1-2, is DGGITQSPKYLFRKEGQNVTLSCEQNLNHDAMYWYRQDPGQGLRLIYYSQIVNDFQKGDIAEGYSVSREKKESFPLTVTSAQKNPTAFYLCASSEGQGTGYTFGSGTRLTVV.

This clone was picked up one time. The chain employs TRBV9 and TRBJ2-3, with D perhaps being TRBD1 or TRBD2 (5 bases each). The germline V gene has CDR1 SGDLS and CDR2 YYNGEE. CDR3 length: 16 amino acids. Trimming took 2 bases from V and 4 from J, leaving 17 bases between them. The CDR3 loop reads CASSVLSGTMADTQYF. The CDR3 bases are TGTGCCAGCAGCGTTCTCTCTGGGACCATGGCAGATACGCAGTATTTT.

The V call is TRBV11-2, the J call TRBJ1-4; D remains unclear. V was trimmed by 5 bases and J by 0 bases, leaving 10 bases between them. This CDR3 has 15 residues. Germline CDR1 is SGHAT and CDR2 is FQNNGV. The CDR3 DNA is TGTGCCAGCAGCGAACAGAAAGCAACTAATGAAAAACTGTTTTTT. Protein sequence: CASSEQKATNEKLFF. The variable domain in full, completed from reference TRBV11-2 and TRBJ1-4, reads EAGVAQSPRYKIIEKRQSVAFWCNPISGHATLYWYQQILGQGPKLLIQFQNNGVVDDSQLPKDRFSAERLKGVDSTLKIQPAKLEDSAVYLCASSEQKATNEKLFFGSGTQLSVL.

This clone has just a few counts. The rearrangement uses TRBV19 and TRBJ2-7; 7 nucleotides match TRBD1. V lost 5 bases to trimming and J lost 5 bases; unmatched junction nucleotides: 6. The CDR3 is 13 amino acids. CDR1 LNHDA and CDR2 SQIVND come from the germline V gene (reference sequence). CDR3 in amino acids: CASSPGTVNEQYF. CDR3 nucleotides: TGTGCCAGTAGTCCCGGGACAGTTAACGAGCAGTACTTC.

This clone came up once. CDR3 in amino acids: CASSPGPTPQYF. The CDR3 DNA reads TGTGCCAGCAGTCCCGGACCTACCCCGCAGTATTTT. The chain recombines TRBV27 with TRBJ2-3; D is unresolved. The CDR3 runs 12 residues. Between the trimmed V and J ends, which lost 5 bases and 10 bases, there was a span of 13 bases. Germline CDR1 MNHEY, CDR2 SMNVEV (reference sequence).

DNA for the CDR3: TGTGCCAGTAGTTTCGGAGGGGCCGGGGAGCTGTTTTTT. Protein product: CASSFGGAGELFF. V is TRBV19 and J is TRBJ2-2; D possibly corresponds to TRBD2 (6 bases). Germline V lookup: CDR1 LNHDA, CDR2 SQIVND (reference sequence). V was pared by 5 bases and J by 6 bases, with 10 bases between. The length of the CDR3 is 13 residues.

This clone was seen a single time. The chain employs TRBV19 and TRBJ1-2, with 8 bases matching TRBD1. Germline CDR1 is LNHDA and CDR2 is SQIVND (reference sequence). This CDR3 has 14 residues. V gave up 5 bases and J gave up 7 bases; unmatched junction bases: 9. The CDR3, as DNA: TGTGCCAGTAGTCTCGGGCAGGGGGCCCTTGGCTACACCTTC. As protein: CASSLGQGALGYTF.

The chain uses TRBV14 and TRBJ2-1; D is perhaps TRBD2 (6 bases). The germline V gene encodes CDR1 SGHDN and CDR2 FVKESK. The CDR3 runs to 11 residues. V was pared by 3 bases and J by 9 bases, with 6 bases between. The CDR3 loop is CASSQGGEQFF. Here the CDR3 DNA reads TGTGCCAGCAGCCAGGGGGGTGAGCAGTTCTTC. Together with reference TRBV14 and TRBJ2-1, the CDR3 gives the full variable domain: EAGVTQFPSHSVIEKGQTVTLRCDPISGHDNLYWYRRVMGKEIKFLLHFVKESKQDESGMPNNRFLAERTGGTYSTLKVQPAELEDSGVYFCASSQGGEQFFGPGTRLTVL.